The 21 T cell receptor beta chains below all came from one sample that was sequenced in a study of blood T cells in healthy people across ages. Sample-barcoded 5' priming and a J-beta primer mix drove a second PCR of roughly 7 to 11 cycles. TCRdb reprocessed the 5' RACE reads via MiXCR and lists one record per CDR3 protein. The repertoire holds 500,000 to 550,000 distinct CDR3 sequences, with less than 25% as singletons. The same specimen was also included in a second study, on T cells of mothers and their children.

The sequencing sample was made of blood. These receptors originate from a boy younger than 18 in good health.

This clonotype was seen more than once but under ten times. V gene TRBV4-3 combines with J gene TRBJ2-4; no clear D gene. Germline values: CDR1 LGHNA, CDR2 YSLEER. Deletions cut 1 base from V and 9 bases from J, with 22 bases between. The CDR3 contains 17 residues. DNA for the CDR3: TGCGCCAGCAGCCAAGTGCATGAGCAACCCCTCGTGGGCATTCAGTACTTC. Translation: CASSQVHEQPLVGIQYF.

The genes are TRBV19 and TRBJ2-1; D is possibly TRBD1 or TRBD2 (5 bases each). There are 16 residues in the CDR3. Germline loops: CDR1 LNHDA, CDR2 SQIVND (reference sequence). V was pared by 9 bases and J by 7 bases, with 25 bases between. Here the CDR3 DNA reads TGTGCCAGCAGGGCCGGGGCCGGCGGACCGTGGAATGAGCAGTTCTTC. Translating it yields CASRAGAGGPWNEQFF. The complete variable domain, with remaining parts taken from reference TRBV19 and TRBJ2-1, reads DGGITQSPKYLFRKEGQNVTLSCEQNLNHDAMYWYRQDPGQGLRLIYYSQIVNDFQKGDIAEGYSVSREKKESFPLTVTSAQKNPTAFYLCASRAGAGGPWNEQFFGPGTRLTVL.

The sample holds one count of this clonotype. The chain employs TRBV19 and TRBJ2-5; weak D call: TRBD1 (5 bases). CDR1 is LNHDA, CDR2 SQIVND, per germline (reference sequence). V shed 3 bases and J shed 5 bases, with 16 bases lying between them. The CDR3 consists of 15 residues. The CDR3 spells CASSIGQGPLETQYF. Written as DNA, the CDR3 is TGTGCCAGTAGTATTGGTCAGGGCCCCCTCGAGACCCAGTACTTC. The full variable domain, its missing parts supplied by reference TRBV19 and TRBJ2-5, is DGGITQSPKYLFRKEGQNVTLSCEQNLNHDAMYWYRQDPGQGLRLIYYSQIVNDFQKGDIAEGYSVSREKKESFPLTVTSAQKNPTAFYLCASSIGQGPLETQYFGPGTRLLVL.

This rearrangement joins TRBV6-1 to TRBJ2-1; D gene uncertain. Germline V gives CDR1 MNHNS, CDR2 SASEGT. The CDR3 has 15 amino acids. Between the trimmed V and J ends, which lost 6 bases and 0 bases, there was a span of 12 bases. Here the CDR3 DNA reads TGTGCCAGCAGCCCACTACCCATCTCCTACAATGAGCAGTTCTTC. It codes for CASSPLPISYNEQFF.

V and J are TRBV4-1 and TRBJ2-5, with D maybe TRBD2 (7 bases). Germline CDR1 reads MGHRA; CDR2 reads YSYEKL. Trimming removed 4 bases at V and 2 bases at J, with 14 bases between. CDR3 length: 15 amino acids. CDR3 protein: CASSRLGGGQETQYF. CDR3 DNA: TGCGCCAGCAGCCGATTAGGGGGGGGACAAGAGACCCAGTACTTC.

The chain links TRBV7-9 to TRBJ1-2; 10 nucleotides match TRBD1. J lost 8 bases, V lost 5 bases, and 5 bases had no gene match. Germline lookup yields CDR1 SEHNR and CDR2 FQNEAQ (reference sequence). The CDR3 is made up of 13 amino acids. CDR3: CASSSRDRGGYTF. As DNA, the CDR3 is TGTGCCAGCAGCAGCCGGGACAGGGGCGGCTACACCTTC. Together with reference TRBV7-9 and TRBJ1-2, the CDR3 gives the full variable domain: DTGVSQNPRHKITKRGQNVTFRCDPISEHNRLYWYRQTLGQGPEFLTYFQNEAQLEKSRLLSDRFSAERPKGSFSTLEIQRTEQGDSAMYLCASSSRDRGGYTFGSGTRLTVV.

This chain links TRBV29-1 with TRBJ2-3; D is unresolved. V lost 3 bases, J lost 2 bases, and 12 bases lay in between. From germline, CDR1 is SQVTM and CDR2 ANQGSEA. The CDR3 contains 14 residues. In DNA, the CDR3 is TGCAGCGTTGACGACCGTCGGGCCACAGATACGCAGTATTTT. It encodes CSVDDRRATDTQYF.

This chain uses TRBV19 with TRBJ1-5; 9 nucleotides line up with TRBD1. The CDR3 is made up of 14 amino acids. The V gene end was trimmed by 4 bases and the J gene end by 4 bases; junction bases not matched to a gene: 2. Germline lookup yields CDR1 LNHDA and CDR2 SQIVND (reference sequence). The CDR3 DNA is TGTGCCAGTAGTAAGGGACAGGGTAATCAGCCCCAGCATTTT. This translates into CASSKGQGNQPQHF.

V is TRBV27 and J is TRBJ2-7; D gene uncertain. The CDR3 consists of 14 residues. Per germline, CDR1 MNHEY and CDR2 SMNVEV (reference sequence). Trimming removed 4 bases from V and 0 bases from J, with 10 bases in between. The CDR3 spells CASSSVSASYEQYF. In DNA form, the CDR3 reads TGTGCCAGCAGTTCTGTGAGTGCCTCCTACGAGCAGTACTTC.

This clonotype has only a few counts. The rearrangement joins TRBV5-1 to TRBJ2-5; 7 nucleotides match TRBD1. Judging by the DNA end, TRBJ2-7 fits better; the J call may be wrong. Germline V gene sequence: CDR1 SGHRS, CDR2 YFSETQ. The CDR3 has 17 residues. As DNA, the CDR3 is TGCGCCAGCAGCTCTGACTTACCGGGACAGTTAGTCTACGAGCAGTACTTC. Translated, it gives CASSSDLPGQLVYEQYF.

This clonotype was observed a few times. This chain joins TRBV11-1 and TRBJ2-1, with 10 nucleotides matching TRBD2. This CDR3 has 21 residues. V lost 4 bases, J lost 0 bases, and 18 bases stayed unmatched. Germline CDR1 is SGHAT and CDR2 is FQDESV (reference sequence). The CDR3 sequence is CASSSTFIRELAGSSYNEQFF. CDR3 nucleotides: TGTGCCAGCAGCTCAACCTTTATCAGGGAACTAGCGGGGAGCTCCTACAATGAGCAGTTCTTC.

This clonotype appeared a few times. V gene TRBV7-9 combines with J gene TRBJ1-2; tentative D call: TRBD1 (5 bases). V was trimmed by 7 bases and J by 3 bases, leaving 18 bases between them. This CDR3 has 15 amino acids. Germline V lookup: CDR1 SEHNR, CDR2 FQNEAQ (reference sequence). CDR3 residues: CASTASLDIYYGYTF. CDR3 sequence (DNA): TGTGCCAGCACCGCCTCTTTGGACATCTACTATGGCTACACCTTC.

This clonotype was seen a handful of times. The rearrangement uses TRBV18 and TRBJ2-5; 9 bases map to TRBD2. Gene TRBJ2-1 matches the end of the DNA better, so the J call may be wrong. Germline values: CDR1 KGHSH, CDR2 LQKENI. The CDR3 is 17 residues long. DNA of the CDR3: TGTGCCAGCTCACCACTGCGGTTAGCGGGGGTTTACGATGAGCAGTTCTTC. It specifies CASSPLRLAGVYDEQFF.

This clonotype was picked up many times. This rearrangement joins TRBV7-9 to TRBJ2-7; D is perhaps TRBD2 (5 bases). The germline CDR1 and CDR2 sequences are SEHNR and FQNEAQ (reference sequence). V shed 4 bases and J shed 2 bases, with 12 bases lying between them. The CDR3 is 14 amino acids. CDR3 coding DNA: TGTGCCAGCAGCTCTAGCTGGGGAACCTACGAGCAGTACTTC. Amino acids: CASSSSWGTYEQYF.

This CDR3 is CSVEKANPEQFF. The CDR3 region has the DNA TGCAGCGTTGAAAAAGCCAATCCTGAGCAGTTCTTC. The chain employs TRBV29-1 and TRBJ2-5; D gene ambiguous. Judging by the DNA end, TRBJ2-1 fits better; the J call may be wrong. Germline V gene lookup returns CDR1 SQVTM and CDR2 ANQGSEA. There are 12 residues in the CDR3.

Only a few counts were recorded for this clonotype. The rearrangement links TRBV6-2 or TRBV6-3 to TRBJ2-1, with TRBD2 identical over 7 bases. The CDR3 length is 17 residues. Germline lookup yields CDR1 MNHEY and CDR2 SVGEGT. Trimming removed 6 bases from V and 10 bases from J; junction bases left unmatched: 21. DNA for the CDR3: TGTGCCAGCAGCCCCGGTATCGGGGCGGGAGACCCAAGAGAGCAGTTCTTC. This translates into CASSPGIGAGDPREQFF.

V is TRBV6-2 or TRBV6-3 and J is TRBJ2-7; D is uncertain. With 6 bases removed from V and 5 bases from J, the gap between germline ends came to 14 bases. This CDR3 has 13 amino acids. CDR1 MNHEY and CDR2 SVGEGT come from the germline V gene. The CDR3 DNA follows: TGTGCCAGCAGCCTCGCAGCCGAGCACGAGCAGTACTTC. It yields the protein CASSLAAEHEQYF.

The chain carries TRBV29-1 and TRBJ2-1; D is unclear. Between the trimmed V and J ends, which lost 7 bases and 7 bases, there was a span of 8 bases. The germline V gene has CDR1 SQVTM and CDR2 ANQGSEA. This CDR3 comprises 10 residues. CDR3: CSGRLNEQFF. The CDR3 bases are TGCAGCGGACGACTGAATGAGCAGTTCTTC.

The chain recombines TRBV15 with TRBJ2-4; perhaps TRBD1 as D (6 bases). With 1 base removed from V and 0 bases from J, the gap between germline ends came to 13 bases. Germline V gene data show CDR1 as LNHNV and CDR2 as YYDKDF (reference sequence). This CDR3 is 17 amino acids long. The CDR3 region has the DNA TGTGCCACCAGCAGAGGGGACATACACTTAGCCAAAAACATTCAGTACTTC. Translated: CATSRGDIHLAKNIQYF.

This clonotype was seen a few times. The chain carries TRBV7-9 and TRBJ2-1, with D uncertain. V lost 1 base, J lost 9 bases, and 7 bases lay in between. The CDR3 is 12 residues long. Germline V CDR1 and CDR2: SEHNR, FQNEAQ (reference sequence). CDR3 region: CASSLVGREQFF. The CDR3 DNA reads as TGTGCCAGCAGCTTAGTGGGTCGTGAGCAGTTCTTC.

The sample holds a few counts of this clonotype. The chain recombines TRBV28 with TRBJ1-2, with 9 bases identical to TRBD1. This CDR3 is built from 17 residues. The germline V gene encodes CDR1 MDHEN and CDR2 SYDVKM. The trim removed 6 bases at V and 2 bases at J, leaving 13 bases unmatched. CDR3 nucleotides: TGTGCCAGCAGCCATCCCGGGACAGGGTTTCGGAACTATGGCTACACCTTC. Amino acids: CASSHPGTGFRNYGYTF.